A selection of T cell receptor beta chains follows, all from one sample in a study of T cell responses to AZD1222 COVID-19 vaccine. Clones were read by immunoSEQ multiplex PCR, and TCRdb kept only the in-frame ones, dropping some. Of over 150,000 clones listed, 92% are singletons. The material sequenced was peripheral blood, taken on day 0 of AZD1222 vaccination. Source of these receptors: an adult in good health. Both conserved end residues are part of each CDR3. Fields, in order: clone size, D gene, J gene, V gene, CDR3 DNA, CDR3 protein. The D gene is left open where the match is weak. Where a row states a size, it is once, few, many or the class of an expanded clone; other rows omit it.

size: -; D: TRBD1; J: TRBJ1-1; V: TRBV2; DNA: TGTGCCAGCGGATTCGACAGGGGAAACACTGAAGCTTTCTTT; CDR3: CASGFDRGNTEAFF
size: -; D: -; J: TRBJ1-5; V: TRBV30; DNA: TGTGCCTGGAGTGTGGGCGGAAATCAGCCCCAGCATTTT; CDR3: CAWSVGGNQPQHF
size: -; D: TRBD1; J: TRBJ1-5; V: TRBV19; DNA: TGTGCCAGTAGTGTGGGACAGCTTAGCAATCAGCCCCAGCATTTT; CDR3: CASSVGQLSNQPQHF
size: -; D: -; J: TRBJ1-5; V: TRBV18; DNA: TGTGCCAGCTCACCACTCCGAAATCAGCCCCAGCATTTT; CDR3: CASSPLRNQPQHF
size: -; D: -; J: TRBJ2-3; V: TRBV27; DNA: TGTGCCAGCAGCAATTTAGCAGATACGCAGTATTTT; CDR3: CASSNLADTQYF
size: -; D: -; J: TRBJ2-1; V: TRBV7-9; DNA: TGTGCCAGCAGCCACTCGGGGAATGAGCAGTTCTTC; CDR3: CASSHSGNEQFF
size: -; D: -; J: TRBJ2-2; V: TRBV5-6; DNA: TGTGCCAGCAGCTTGAAAACCGCCCTCACCGGGGAGCTGTTTTTT; CDR3: CASSLKTALTGELFF
size: -; D: TRBD1; J: TRBJ1-4; V: TRBV19; DNA: TGTGCCAGTAGTAACCCTGGGACAGGCCTGGAGGGGGAACTGTTTTTT; CDR3: CASSNPGTGLEGELFF
size: -; D: -; J: TRBJ2-2; V: TRBV19; DNA: TGTGCCAGTAGTCCGAGTCAAGGCGGGGAGCTGTTTTTT; CDR3: CASSPSQGGELFF
size: -; D: TRBD2; J: TRBJ2-7; V: TRBV9; DNA: TGTGCCAGCAGCGAAGGACTAGCGGGAGGGGAGCAGTACTTC; CDR3: CASSEGLAGGEQYF
size: -; D: -; J: TRBJ2-1; V: TRBV6-5; DNA: TGTGCCAGCAGTTACCCGGGGGCCAATGAGCAGTTCTTC; CDR3: CASSYPGANEQFF
size: -; D: -; J: TRBJ2-2; V: TRBV11-2; DNA: TGTGCCAGCAGCTTAGTGGGCACAGCGAACACCGGGGAGCTGTTTTTT; CDR3: CASSLVGTANTGELFF
size: once; D: -; J: TRBJ1-5; V: TRBV7-5; DNA: TGTGCCAGAAGCCTAGGGTGGGGGCCCCGGTGGTGGTGCAATCAGCCCCAGCATTTT; CDR3: CARSLGWGPRWWCNQPQHF
size: -; D: TRBD1; J: TRBJ1-2; V: TRBV5-5; DNA: TGTGCCAGCAGCTTTACAGGGGCCGGCTACACCTTC; CDR3: CASSFTGAGYTF
size: -; D: -; J: TRBJ2-7; V: TRBV29-1; DNA: TGCAGCGTCTCTACTTTCTACGAGCAGTACTTC; CDR3: CSVSTFYEQYF
size: -; D: -; J: TRBJ2-5; V: TRBV4-1; DNA: TGCGCCAGCAGCCACTGGACAGCCAACCAAGAGACCCAGTACTTC; CDR3: CASSHWTANQETQYF
size: -; D: TRBD1; J: TRBJ1-1; V: TRBV2; DNA: TGTGCCAGCAATACAGGGGTGGTGAACACTGAAGCTTTCTTT; CDR3: CASNTGVVNTEAFF
size: -; D: -; J: TRBJ1-1; V: TRBV10-1; DNA: TGCGCCAGCACCCCGGGGAGGCAGCTCACTGAAGCTTTCTTT; CDR3: CASTPGRQLTEAFF
size: -; D: -; J: TRBJ2-2; V: TRBV7-6; DNA: TGTGCCAGCAGCCCCCGGTCCGGGACAGCGACCCCGGGAGCATCCACCGGGGAGCTGTTTTTT; CDR3: CASSPRSGTATPGASTGELFF
size: -; D: -; J: TRBJ1-2; V: TRBV3-1/TRBV3-2; DNA: TGTGCCAGCAGCCGGGGTCAGGGTGCTAACTATGGCTACACCTTC; CDR3: CASSRGQGANYGYTF
size: few; D: -; J: TRBJ1-4; V: TRBV2; DNA: TGTGCCAGCAGTGATCCCGTCTCAAAGGGGGAAAAACTGTTTTTT; CDR3: CASSDPVSKGEKLFF
size: -; D: -; J: TRBJ2-7; V: TRBV14; DNA: TGTGCCAGCAGCCAAAGACAGAGATACTACGAGCAGTACTTC; CDR3: CASSQRQRYYEQYF
size: -; D: -; J: TRBJ1-4; V: TRBV4-3; DNA: TGCGCCAGCAGCCAAGACGGGTCAACTAATGAAAAACTGTTTTTT; CDR3: CASSQDGSTNEKLFF
size: -; D: -; J: TRBJ1-1; V: TRBV12-3/TRBV12-4; DNA: TGTGCCAGCAGTTTAAGATTGAACACTGAAGCTTTCTTT; CDR3: CASSLRLNTEAFF
size: -; D: TRBD1; J: TRBJ1-1; V: TRBV15; DNA: TGTGCCACCAGCAGGGACGGACAGGGCACTGAAGCTTTCTTT; CDR3: CATSRDGQGTEAFF
size: once; D: TRBD1; J: TRBJ2-2; V: TRBV27; DNA: TGTGCCAGCAGTTCCTTTGGGGGACAGTTAGACGGGGAGCTGTTTTTT; CDR3: CASSSFGGQLDGELFF
size: -; D: -; J: TRBJ2-7; V: TRBV20-1; DNA: TGCAGTGCACCACAGGCGGGCGAGCAGTACTTC; CDR3: CSAPQAGEQYF
size: -; D: -; J: TRBJ1-2; V: TRBV5-1; DNA: TGCGCCAGCAGCTTGGTAGGGGGTGACTATGGCTACACCTTC; CDR3: CASSLVGGDYGYTF